These T cell receptor beta chains were read from a single sample in a study of vaccination effects on CD4 cells after COVID-19. These receptors lack a known antigen. Sequencing used immunoSEQ multiplex PCR; TCRdb keeps in-frame clones, though not all of them. Of about 74,000 clones detected, over 60% appear once; the ten largest clones hold roughly 2%. The sequences come from CD4+ T cells from PBMCs cultured without peptide, collected before COVID-19 vaccination. The origin of the receptors is a human donor who received a COVID-19 vaccine. Both conserved end residues are part of each CDR3. Each record gives: V gene, J gene, CDR3 protein.

V: TRBV4-1
J: TRBJ1-4
CDR3: CASSHGIQGASEKLFF

V: TRBV3-1/TRBV3-2
J: TRBJ1-3
CDR3: CASSQPIYRGNGNTIYF

V: TRBV5-1
J: TRBJ2-5
CDR3: CASKSGTGQETQYF

V: TRBV4-3
J: TRBJ1-2
CDR3: CASSPQTGQGAFSGYTF

V: TRBV7-2
J: TRBJ1-6
CDR3: CASRGQGARSPLHF

V: TRBV5-8
J: TRBJ1-5
CDR3: CASSPSGLVNQPQHF

V: TRBV3-1/TRBV3-2
J: TRBJ2-3
CDR3: CASSQVGGQATDTQYF

V: TRBV24-1
J: TRBJ2-2
CDR3: CATTDRDTGELFF

V: TRBV6-5
J: TRBJ1-5
CDR3: CASAMIRGVRQPQHF

V: TRBV15
J: TRBJ2-1
CDR3: CATSRGGRGGYNEQFF

V: TRBV9
J: TRBJ1-6
CDR3: CASSVLTGNSPLHF

V: TRBV20-1
J: TRBJ2-4
CDR3: CSASVQGDGKNIQYF

V: TRBV19
J: TRBJ2-5
CDR3: CASSIDPGTGRKTQYF

V: TRBV5-1
J: TRBJ2-5
CDR3: CASSSLAGTGIKETQYF

V: TRBV3-1/TRBV3-2
J: TRBJ2-1
CDR3: CASSQDRWPRGGQFF

V: TRBV5-4
J: TRBJ1-4
CDR3: CASSTPGQGIEKLFF

V: TRBV19
J: TRBJ2-1
CDR3: CASSIQDNEQFF

V: TRBV7-2
J: TRBJ1-5
CDR3: CASSLYTGAQPQHF

V: TRBV5-8
J: TRBJ2-5
CDR3: CASSLKETQYF

V: TRBV4-1
J: TRBJ2-3
CDR3: CASSQDHDSLAQYF

V: TRBV29-1
J: TRBJ2-3
CDR3: CSTAPGLGLGGTQYF

V: TRBV4-2
J: TRBJ1-5
CDR3: CASSQAIVESNQPQHF

V: TRBV5-6
J: TRBJ2-4
CDR3: CASSSGGWSKNIQYF

V: TRBV3-1/TRBV3-2
J: TRBJ2-1
CDR3: CASSQSGPEQFF

V: TRBV2
J: TRBJ2-4
CDR3: CASGDYRGNKNIQYF

V: TRBV7-6
J: TRBJ2-3
CDR3: CASSLDGRPSTDTQYF

V: TRBV5-1
J: TRBJ1-1
CDR3: CASSLDGGGAFF

V: TRBV7-2
J: TRBJ2-5
CDR3: CASSPKGGTGGQETQYF

V: TRBV2
J: TRBJ1-5
CDR3: CASRSFGTAYQPQHF

V: TRBV2
J: TRBJ1-6
CDR3: CASSDSRLTPLHF

V: TRBV4-3
J: TRBJ2-2
CDR3: CASSQEGRARAGELFF

V: TRBV5-6
J: TRBJ1-3
CDR3: CASRQGPSSGNTIYF

V: TRBV6-5
J: TRBJ1-6
CDR3: CASMAGLGYNSPLHF

V: TRBV18
J: TRBJ1-4
CDR3: CASSSGQGDEKLFF

V: TRBV7-8
J: TRBJ2-5
CDR3: CASSPMGETQYF

V: TRBV19
J: TRBJ1-1
CDR3: CASRGSLNTEAFF

V: TRBV18
J: TRBJ1-1
CDR3: CASSPSLDTEAFF

V: TRBV7-2
J: TRBJ1-6
CDR3: CASSLAGRSDSPLHF

V: TRBV4-1
J: TRBJ1-5
CDR3: CASSQPGTLSNQPQHF

V: TRBV7-8
J: TRBJ1-4
CDR3: CASSSPDRGRGREKLFF

V: TRBV15
J: TRBJ1-2
CDR3: CATSRARGSYGYTF

V: TRBV29-1
J: TRBJ2-3
CDR3: CSAGTGTDTQYF

V: TRBV18
J: TRBJ1-1
CDR3: CASNPGQGNTEAFF

V: TRBV7-3
J: TRBJ2-3
CDR3: CASSDAGTGAGTQYF

V: TRBV7-9
J: TRBJ1-5
CDR3: CASSLDGFGNQPQHF

V: TRBV5-5
J: TRBJ1-4
CDR3: CASSLRVQSTEKLFF

V: TRBV5-1
J: TRBJ2-1
CDR3: CASSWTGGGNNEQFF

V: TRBV29-1
J: TRBJ2-5
CDR3: CSADRAETQYF

V: TRBV7-9
J: TRBJ2-1
CDR3: CASSLAGDTEQFF

V: TRBV29-1
J: TRBJ1-2
CDR3: CSVDSGFHGYTF

V: TRBV5-8
J: TRBJ2-3
CDR3: CARGPNLLGTDTQYF

V: TRBV28
J: TRBJ2-4
CDR3: CASSFGDRASIQYF

V: TRBV5-1
J: TRBJ2-5
CDR3: CASSLDPRETQYF

V: TRBV5-4
J: TRBJ1-2
CDR3: CASSLAEANYGYTF

V: TRBV7-2
J: TRBJ2-3
CDR3: CASSSRPKTDTQYF

V: TRBV24-1
J: TRBJ1-6
CDR3: CATSSGLVNSPLHF

V: TRBV9
J: TRBJ2-2
CDR3: CASSPSGGVDTGELFF